Following are 22 T cell receptor beta chains from one sample sequenced in a study of vaccination and CD4 T cells after COVID-19. An Oncomine TCR Beta short-read assay was used to sequence the DNA from cultured CD4+ T cells. Using its own MiXCR run on the PCR reads, TCRdb lists one record per CDR3 protein. The table records about 11,000 distinct CDR3 sequences, about 28% of them present only once. These receptors have no known antigen. As to treatment: approximately 10-day PBMC culture with coronavirus spike peptide pools or control peptides (ViraFEST assay). Sequenced sample: cultured CD4+ T cells from blood. The receptors derive from a human donor with COVID-19.

The chain is built from TRBV18 and TRBJ1-1; TRBD1 matches 9 bases. V lost 3 bases, J lost 5 bases, and 4 bases stayed unmatched. CDR1 and CDR2 from the germline V gene are KGHSH and LQKENI. The CDR3 length is 14 residues. The CDR3 bases are TGTGCCAGCTCACCGGGACAGGGTCAAACTGAAGCTTTCTTT. Translating it yields CASSPGQGQTEAFF. The entire variable domain, with the rest obtained from reference TRBV18 and TRBJ1-1, is as follows: NAGVMQNPRHLVRRRGQEARLRCSPMKGHSHVYWYRQLPEEGLKFMVYLQKENIIDESGMPKERFSAEFPKEGPSILRIQQVVRGDSAAYFCASSPGQGQTEAFFGQGTRLTVV.

A few counts support this clonotype. V gene TRBV19 combines with J gene TRBJ1-4, with a tentative D call TRBD1 (5 bases). The CDR3 runs to 14 residues. V was cut by 6 bases and J by 7 bases, with 15 bases left in between. CDR1 and CDR2 (germline): LNHDA, SQIVND (reference sequence). CDR3 region: CASRGGVGSEKLFF. CDR3 nucleotides: TGTGCCAGTAGGGGGGGAGTTGGCAGTGAAAAACTGTTTTTT.

The V gene is TRBV20-1, the J gene TRBJ2-1; 8 bases line up with TRBD1. The CDR3 runs 15 residues. Trimming cost V 0 bases and J 10 bases; bases outside gene matches: 11. Germline V gene data show CDR1 as DFQATT and CDR2 as SNEGSKA (reference sequence). DNA of the CDR3: TGCAGTGCTAGAGACCCGACAGGGGTGTCGGGGGAGCAGTTCTTC. Protein product: CSARDPTGVSGEQFF.

This clonotype qualifies as medium-sized. The V and J genes are TRBV20-1 and TRBJ1-5; TRBD1 might be the D (5 bases). Trimming stripped 4 bases from V and 1 base from J, with 8 bases between. CDR1 and CDR2 (germline): DFQATT, SNEGSKA (reference sequence). The CDR3 covers 13 residues. This CDR3 is CSAIRQSNQPQHF. The DNA for the CDR3 is TGCAGTGCTATAAGACAGAGCAATCAGCCCCAGCATTTT.

The V gene is TRBV2, the J gene TRBJ1-2; TRBD1 might be the D (5 bases). The CDR3 covers 14 residues. Trimming cost V 5 bases and J 2 bases, with 12 bases left between them. Germline V gene sequence: CDR1 SNHLY, CDR2 FYNNEI. CDR3 in amino acids: CASSMTEKNYGYTF. As DNA, the CDR3 is TGTGCCAGCAGTATGACAGAAAAGAACTATGGCTACACCTTC.

This clonotype was counted a few times. The chain couples TRBV20-1 to TRBJ2-7, with TRBD2 as a possible D gene (5 bases). This CDR3 region has 14 residues. V lost 1 base and J 6 bases, leaving 16 bases between the germline ends. CDR1 is DFQATT and CDR2 is SNEGSKA in the germline V gene (reference sequence). The CDR3 loop is CSARVPGTKPEQYF. CDR3 coding DNA: TGCAGTGCTAGAGTGCCGGGAACGAAGCCCGAGCAGTACTTC.

This clonotype came up a few times. This chain connects TRBV6-2 or TRBV6-3 to TRBJ2-2, with a possible D match to TRBD1 (5 bases). The CDR3 runs to 15 residues. Germline-derived CDR1 and CDR2 are MNHEY and SVGEGT. V lost 2 bases and J lost 2, with 9 bases in between. The CDR3 DNA sequence: TGTGCCAGCAGTTACGGGGCTAGTAACACCGGGGAGCTGTTTTTT. Its translation is CASSYGASNTGELFF.

This clonotype showed up just a few times. V is TRBV28 and J is TRBJ1-5, with D maybe TRBD1 (5 bases). The CDR3 is made up of 15 amino acids. Trimming stripped 8 bases from V and 5 bases from J, with 19 bases between. Looked up from germline, CDR1 is MDHEN and CDR2 is SYDVKM. CDR3 in DNA: TGTGCCAGCGGGAGACAGCCCGTAGGGTATCAGCCCCAGCATTTT. Residues: CASGRQPVGYQPQHF.

The chain carries TRBV5-4 and TRBJ2-1; 11 nucleotides match TRBD1. This CDR3 has 16 amino acids. Germline assignment: CDR1 SGHNT and CDR2 YYREEE (reference sequence). With V trimmed by 3 bases and J by 7 bases, 9 bases remained unmatched. CDR3 amino acids: CASSSVPGQGGNEQFF. The CDR3 DNA is TGTGCCAGCAGCTCCGTTCCGGGACAGGGGGGAAATGAGCAGTTCTTC.

V usage is TRBV7-2 and J usage is TRBJ2-4, with 8 bases identical to TRBD1. CDR1 SGHTA and CDR2 FQGNSA come from the germline V gene. After removal of 3 bases from V and 4 bases from J, the junction contained 8 bases not matched to a gene. This CDR3 contains 16 residues. CDR3 amino acids: CASSFRTGWEKNIQYF. CDR3 DNA sequence: TGTGCCAGCAGCTTCAGGACAGGGTGGGAGAAAAACATTCAGTACTTC.

This rearrangement joins TRBV2 to TRBJ2-2; D is perhaps TRBD1 (6 bases). Germline assignment: CDR1 SNHLY and CDR2 FYNNEI. CDR3 length equals 12 residues. Trimming cost V 8 bases and J 6 bases, with 10 bases left between them. CDR3 DNA: TGTGCCAGCCAAGGGGGTGCCGGGGAGCTGTTTTTT. Protein product: CASQGGAGELFF. The full variable domain, rest sourced from reference TRBV2 and TRBJ2-2, is EPEVTQTPSHQVTQMGQEVILRCVPISNHLYFYWYRQILGQKVEFLVSFYNNEISEKSEIFDDQFSVERPDGSNFTLKIRSTKLEDSAMYFCASQGGAGELFFGEGSRLTVL.

The genes are TRBV5-1 and TRBJ1-2; weak D call: TRBD1 (5 bases). The CDR3 contains 13 residues. The ends were cut back, 4 bases at V and 8 bases at J, with 15 bases in the middle. Germline-derived CDR1 and CDR2 are SGHRS and YFSETQ. The CDR3: CASSQDMADGYTF. In nucleotides, the CDR3 is TGCGCCAGCAGCCAGGACATGGCGGACGGCTACACCTTC.

The chain joins TRBV20-1 to TRBJ1-3; D uncertain. Trimming stripped 3 bases from V and 0 bases from J, with 9 bases between. This CDR3 spans 14 amino acids. CDR1 is DFQATT and CDR2 is SNEGSKA in the germline V gene (reference sequence). The DNA for the CDR3 is TGCAGTGCTAGGGACTCCAGCTCTGGAAACACCATATATTTT. It translates to CSARDSSSGNTIYF.

The rearrangement links TRBV5-4 to TRBJ1-1; D possibly corresponds to TRBD1 (6 bases). The germline V and J ends were trimmed by 4 bases and 2 bases, with 15 bases remaining between them. The CDR3 totals 15 residues. Germline V lookup: CDR1 SGHNT, CDR2 YYREEE (reference sequence). CDR3 in DNA: TGTGCCAGCAGCGCGATAACAGGGAAAAACACTGAAGCTTTCTTT. This gives the protein CASSAITGKNTEAFF.

This clonotype was detected only a few times. The J gene is TRBJ2-2, the V gene TRBV30; D not certain. The CDR3 is made up of 13 amino acids. V was trimmed by 2 bases and J by 7 bases, leaving 11 bases between them. The germline CDR1 and CDR2 sequences are GTSNPN and SVGIG (reference sequence). The DNA for the CDR3 is TGTGCCTGGAGTCTTAGAGGCCACGGGGAGCTGTTTTTT. Translation: CAWSLRGHGELFF.

The V call is TRBV4-2, the J call TRBJ2-7; 7 bases are shared with TRBD1. V was pared by 2 bases and J by 1 base, with 2 bases of the junction left unmatched. Germline V gives CDR1 LGHNA, CDR2 YNFKEQ. This CDR3 has 14 residues. CDR3 bases: TGTGCCAGCAGCCAAACGGGACAGTCCTACGAGCAGTACTTC. Translation gives CASSQTGQSYEQYF.

The CDR3 coding sequence is TGTGCCAGCAGCTCGGTAGCGGGGGGGCGTCCGAGCACAGATACGCAGTATTTT. Protein sequence: CASSSVAGGRPSTDTQYF. This chain links TRBV7-2 with TRBJ2-3, with 11 bases aligning to TRBD2. V was pared by 4 bases and J by 0 bases, with 9 bases of the junction left unmatched. The length of the CDR3 is 18 residues. Germline CDR1 reads SGHTA; CDR2 reads FQGNSA.

V usage is TRBV6-1 and J usage is TRBJ2-5; D ambiguous. Germline V CDR1 and CDR2: MNHNS, SASEGT. Trimming took 7 bases from V and 5 from J, leaving 8 bases between them. The CDR3 totals 11 residues. CDR3 bases: TGTGCCAGCACCTACATGGAGACCCAGTACTTC. As protein: CASTYMETQYF.

The chain recombines TRBV7-2 with TRBJ1-1; D is unclear. This CDR3 comprises 14 residues. CDR1 and CDR2 from the germline V gene are SGHTA and FQGNSA. V dropped 4 bases and J dropped 0 bases, with 9 bases sitting between them. The CDR3 bases are TGTGCCAGCAGCTGGAGGATTATGAACACTGAAGCTTTCTTT. It encodes CASSWRIMNTEAFF.

This clonotype was counted between two and nine times. J is TRBJ2-5 and V is TRBV7-6; 8 bases are shared with TRBD1. Germline trimming cut 5 bases from V and 7 bases from J; bases unmatched to any gene: 6. The CDR3 extends over 13 amino acids. Germline V gene data show CDR1 as SGHVS and CDR2 as FNYEAQ. Written as DNA, the CDR3 is TGTGCCAGCAGCCCGGGACAGGTCTGGACCCAGTACTTC. This encodes CASSPGQVWTQYF. The full variable domain, with the rest looked up from reference TRBV7-6 and TRBJ2-5, is GAGVSQSPRYKVTKRGQDVALRCDPISGHVSLYWYRQALGQGPEFLTYFNYEAQQDKSGLPNDRFSAERPEGSISTLTIQRTEQRDSAMYRCASSPGQVWTQYFGPGTRLLVL.

This chain joins TRBV7-9 and TRBJ2-3, with TRBD2 as a possible D gene (5 bases). Deletions cut 3 bases from V and 4 bases from J, with 14 bases between. The CDR3 runs to 15 residues. Germline CDR1 SEHNR, CDR2 FQNEAQ (reference sequence). CDR3 protein: CASSFGLHGADTQYF. DNA of the CDR3: TGTGCCAGCAGCTTTGGACTCCACGGGGCAGATACGCAGTATTTT.

This chain uses TRBV7-8 with TRBJ2-7, with D unresolved. V was shortened by 5 bases and J by 0 bases, with 5 bases between the two germline ends. CDR3 size: 12 residues. Germline-derived CDR1 and CDR2 are SGHVS and FQNEAQ. The CDR3 spells CASSPTSYEQYF. The CDR3 DNA follows: TGTGCCAGCAGCCCGACCTCCTACGAGCAGTACTTC.